This T cell receptor (beta chain) was obtained from a study of control samples from healthy donors and cancer patients. Libraries were prepared by immunoSEQ multiplex PCR; TCRdb keeps only in-frame clonotypes and omits some of them. The table includes around 90,000 clones, over 80% detected once. CDR3 length equals 16 residues. The V gene's germline CDR1 is SGHDT and CDR2 YYEEEE. The V and J ends lost 6 bases and 0 bases respectively, with 16 bases between them. The sequencing input was blood. The sequence derives from a man aged 30 to 39 in good health. The chain uses TRBV5-6 and TRBJ2-1, with D maybe TRBD2 (6 bases). The CDR3 coding sequence is TGTGCCAGCACCCTCCCGGGGGTTAGCTCCTACAATGAGCAGTTCTTC. Translation: CASTLPGVSSYNEQFF.